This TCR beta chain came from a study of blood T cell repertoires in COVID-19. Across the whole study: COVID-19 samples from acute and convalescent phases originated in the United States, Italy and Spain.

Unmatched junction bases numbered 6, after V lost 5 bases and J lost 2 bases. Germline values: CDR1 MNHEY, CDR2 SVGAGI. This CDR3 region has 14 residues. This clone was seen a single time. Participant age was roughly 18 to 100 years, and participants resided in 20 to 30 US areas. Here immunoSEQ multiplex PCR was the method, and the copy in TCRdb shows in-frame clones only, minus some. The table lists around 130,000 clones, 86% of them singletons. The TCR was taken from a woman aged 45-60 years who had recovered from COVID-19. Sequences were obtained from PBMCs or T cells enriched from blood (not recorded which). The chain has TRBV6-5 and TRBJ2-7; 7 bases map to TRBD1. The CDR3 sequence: CASSQRQGAYEQYF. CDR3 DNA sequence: TGTGCCAGCAGTCAACGACAGGGAGCCTACGAGCAGTACTTC.